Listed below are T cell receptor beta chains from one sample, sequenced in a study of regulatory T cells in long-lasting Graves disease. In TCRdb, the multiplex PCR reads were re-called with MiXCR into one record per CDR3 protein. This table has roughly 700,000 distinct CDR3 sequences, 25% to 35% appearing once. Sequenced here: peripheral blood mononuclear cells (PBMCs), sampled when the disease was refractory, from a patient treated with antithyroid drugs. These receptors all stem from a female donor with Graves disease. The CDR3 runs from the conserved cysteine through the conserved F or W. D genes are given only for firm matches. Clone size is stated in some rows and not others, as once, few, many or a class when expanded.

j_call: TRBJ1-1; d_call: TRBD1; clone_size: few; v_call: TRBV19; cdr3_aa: CASRDRVVTEAFF; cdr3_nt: TGTGCCAGCAGGGACAGGGTCGTCACTGAAGCTTTCTTT
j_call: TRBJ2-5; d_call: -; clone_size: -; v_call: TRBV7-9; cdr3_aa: CASSLIEILQETQYF; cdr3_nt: TGTGCCAGCAGCTTGATCGAGATCCTCCAAGAGACCCAGTACTTC
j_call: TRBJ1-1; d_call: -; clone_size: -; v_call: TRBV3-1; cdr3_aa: CASSQTGREAFF; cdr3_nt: TGTGCCAGCAGCCAAACAGGACGGGAAGCTTTCTTT
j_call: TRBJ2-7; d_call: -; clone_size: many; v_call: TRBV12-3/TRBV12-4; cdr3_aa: CASSYGAGSYEQYF; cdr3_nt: TGTGCCAGCAGTTACGGGGCAGGTAGCTACGAGCAGTACTTC
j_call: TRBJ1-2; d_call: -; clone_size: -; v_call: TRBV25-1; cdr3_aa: CASSATSGLGYTF; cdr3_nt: TGTGCCAGCAGTGCTACGAGCGGGTTGGGCTACACCTTC
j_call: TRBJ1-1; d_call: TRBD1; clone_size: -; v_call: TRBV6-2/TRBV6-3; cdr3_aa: CASSYRDRPYTEAFF; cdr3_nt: TGTGCCAGCAGCTATAGGGACAGACCTTACACTGAAGCTTTCTTT
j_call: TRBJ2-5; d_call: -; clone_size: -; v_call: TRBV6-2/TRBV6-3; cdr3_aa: CASSRPGLIQETQYF; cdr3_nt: TGTGCCAGCAGTCGACCGGGACTGATACAAGAGACCCAGTACTTC
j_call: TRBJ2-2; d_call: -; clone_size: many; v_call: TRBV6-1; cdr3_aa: CASSEGQAMNTGELFF; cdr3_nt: TGTGCCAGCAGTGAAGGGCAGGCCATGAACACCGGGGAGCTGTTTTTT
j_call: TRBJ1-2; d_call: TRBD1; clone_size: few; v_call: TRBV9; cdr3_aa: CASSGQGRTYGYTF; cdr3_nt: TGTGCCAGCAGCGGACAGGGACGTACCTATGGCTACACCTTC
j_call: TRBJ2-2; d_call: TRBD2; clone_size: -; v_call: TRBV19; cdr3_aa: CASKSGSGTRTGELFF; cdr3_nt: TGTGCCAGTAAATCGGGTAGCGGGACTCGGACCGGGGAGCTGTTTTTT
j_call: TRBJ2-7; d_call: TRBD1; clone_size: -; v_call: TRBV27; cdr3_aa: CASSLGQGPHEQYF; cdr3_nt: TGTGCCAGCAGTTTAGGACAGGGGCCCCACGAGCAGTACTTC
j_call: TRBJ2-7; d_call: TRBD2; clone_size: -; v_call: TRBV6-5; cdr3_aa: CASSSTTSGSYEQYF; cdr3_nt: TGTGCCAGCAGTTCGACGACTAGCGGGAGCTACGAGCAGTACTTC
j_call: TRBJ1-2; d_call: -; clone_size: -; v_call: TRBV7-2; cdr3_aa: CASSPGRFGYTF; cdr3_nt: TGTGCCAGCAGCCCTGGGCGTTTCGGCTACACCTTC
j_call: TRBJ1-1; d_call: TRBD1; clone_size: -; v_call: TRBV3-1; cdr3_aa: CASSHPRTGALNTEAFF; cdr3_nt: TGTGCCAGCAGCCACCCGCGGACAGGAGCCCTGAACACTGAAGCTTTCTTT
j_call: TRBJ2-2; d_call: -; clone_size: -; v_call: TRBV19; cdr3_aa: CASSPGRPTAGELFF; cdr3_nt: TGTGCCAGTAGTCCCGGGCGGCCGACGGCCGGGGAGCTGTTTTTT
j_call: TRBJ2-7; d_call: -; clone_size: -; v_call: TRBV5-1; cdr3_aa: CASGFGGNSYEQYF; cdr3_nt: TGCGCCAGCGGTTTCGGGGGTAACTCCTACGAGCAGTACTTC
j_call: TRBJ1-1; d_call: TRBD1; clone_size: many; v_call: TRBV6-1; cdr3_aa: CASRGQQNTEAFF; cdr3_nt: TGTGCCAGCAGGGGACAGCAGAACACTGAAGCTTTCTTT
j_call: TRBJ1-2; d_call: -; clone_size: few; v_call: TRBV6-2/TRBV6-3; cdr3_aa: CASSYAGASGGYTF; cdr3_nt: TGTGCCAGCAGTTACGCCGGGGCGTCGGGGGGCTACACCTTC
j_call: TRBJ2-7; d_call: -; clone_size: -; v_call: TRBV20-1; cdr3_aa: CSAQRVEYEQYF; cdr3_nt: TGCAGTGCTCAAAGGGTCGAGTACGAGCAGTACTTC
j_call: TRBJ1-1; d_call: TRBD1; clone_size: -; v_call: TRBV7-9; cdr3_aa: CASSWGAGGTEAFF; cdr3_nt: TGTGCCAGCAGCTGGGGCGCAGGGGGCACTGAAGCTTTCTTT
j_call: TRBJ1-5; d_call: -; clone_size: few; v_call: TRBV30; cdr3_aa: CAWSQGVSNQPQHF; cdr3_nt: TGTGCCTGGAGTCAGGGAGTTAGCAATCAGCCCCAGCATTTT
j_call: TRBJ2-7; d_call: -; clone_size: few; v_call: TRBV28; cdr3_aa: CATSGAGDYEQYF; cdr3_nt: TGTGCCACCTCAGGGGCGGGGGACTACGAGCAGTACTTC
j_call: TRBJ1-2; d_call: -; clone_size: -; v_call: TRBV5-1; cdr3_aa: CASSPSGDPYGYTF; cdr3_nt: TGCGCCAGCAGCCCGTCGGGGGACCCCTATGGCTACACCTTC
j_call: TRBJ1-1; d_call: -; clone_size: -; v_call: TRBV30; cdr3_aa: CAWRPGHLRNTEAFF; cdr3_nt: TGTGCCTGGAGACCGGGACATCTGAGGAACACTGAAGCTTTCTTT
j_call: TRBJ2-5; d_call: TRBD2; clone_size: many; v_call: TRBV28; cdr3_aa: CASTSGGWRERETQYF; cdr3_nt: TGTGCCAGCACCTCCGGGGGTTGGCGGGAGCGTGAGACCCAGTACTTC
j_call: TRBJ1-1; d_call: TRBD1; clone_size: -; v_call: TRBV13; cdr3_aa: CASSNDREVVTEAFF; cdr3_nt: TGTGCCAGCAGCAACGACAGGGAAGTCGTCACTGAAGCTTTCTTT
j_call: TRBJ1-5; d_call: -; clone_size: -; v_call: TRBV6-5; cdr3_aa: CASSYSTRQPQHF; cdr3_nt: TGTGCCAGCAGTTACTCGACTCGGCAGCCCCAGCATTTT